There are many counts of the clone carrying this T cell receptor (beta chain). Its target is unknown. TCRdb itself ran the 5' RACE reads through MiXCR, one entry per CDR3 protein. The sample gives just over 30,000 distinct CDR3 sequences, about 4% of which show up once; around 27% is in the top ten. The entry originates in a study of neurological immune-mediated disorders. The sorted libraries took approximately 1 million CD4+ or CD8+ T cells. Broader study findings: The greatest degree of TCR clonal expansion was observed in HTLV-1-associated myelopathy, with the lowest in multiple sclerosis, below that of healthy controls.

The CDR3 contains 14 residues. The V end was cut by 6 bases, the J end by 7 bases, with 16 bases between. This rearrangement joins TRBV12-3 or TRBV12-4 to TRBJ2-1, with no clear D. The sequence was collected from a woman aged 40 to 50 in good health. The sample comprised CD4+ T cells from blood. CDR3 sequence reads: CASRHGLWGNEQFF. CDR3 coding DNA: TGTGCCAGCAGACATGGGCTGTGGGGAAATGAGCAGTTCTTC.